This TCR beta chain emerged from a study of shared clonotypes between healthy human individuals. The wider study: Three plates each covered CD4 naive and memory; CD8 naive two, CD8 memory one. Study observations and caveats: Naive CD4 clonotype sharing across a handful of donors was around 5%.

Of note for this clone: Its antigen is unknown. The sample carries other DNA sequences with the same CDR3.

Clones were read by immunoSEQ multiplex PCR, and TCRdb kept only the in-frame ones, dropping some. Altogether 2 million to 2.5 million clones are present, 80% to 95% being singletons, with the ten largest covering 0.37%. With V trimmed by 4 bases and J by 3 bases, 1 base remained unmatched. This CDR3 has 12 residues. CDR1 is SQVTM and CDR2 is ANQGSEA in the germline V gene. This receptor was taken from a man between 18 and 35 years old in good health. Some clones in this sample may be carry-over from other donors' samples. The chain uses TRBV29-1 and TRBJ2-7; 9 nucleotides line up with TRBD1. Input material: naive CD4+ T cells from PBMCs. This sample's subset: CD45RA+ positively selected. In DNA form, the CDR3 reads TGCAGCGTTGTGGGACAGGGCTACGAGCAGTACTTC. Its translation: CSVVGQGYEQYF.